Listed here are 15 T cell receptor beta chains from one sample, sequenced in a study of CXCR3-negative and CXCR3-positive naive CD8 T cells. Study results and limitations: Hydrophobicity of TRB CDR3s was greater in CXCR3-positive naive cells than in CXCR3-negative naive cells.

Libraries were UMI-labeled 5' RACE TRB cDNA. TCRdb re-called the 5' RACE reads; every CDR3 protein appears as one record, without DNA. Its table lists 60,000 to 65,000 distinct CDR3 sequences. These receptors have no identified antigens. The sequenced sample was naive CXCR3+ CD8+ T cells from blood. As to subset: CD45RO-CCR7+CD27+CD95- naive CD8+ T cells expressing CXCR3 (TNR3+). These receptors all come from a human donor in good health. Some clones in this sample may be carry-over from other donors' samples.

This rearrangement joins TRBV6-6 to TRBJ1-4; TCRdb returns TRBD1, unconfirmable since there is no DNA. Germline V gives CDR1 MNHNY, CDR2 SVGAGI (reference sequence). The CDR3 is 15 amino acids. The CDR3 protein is CASSYVSGGNEKLFF.

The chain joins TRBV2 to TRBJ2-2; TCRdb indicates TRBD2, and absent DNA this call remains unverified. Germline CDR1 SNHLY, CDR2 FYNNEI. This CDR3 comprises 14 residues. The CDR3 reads CASRTSSNTGELFF.

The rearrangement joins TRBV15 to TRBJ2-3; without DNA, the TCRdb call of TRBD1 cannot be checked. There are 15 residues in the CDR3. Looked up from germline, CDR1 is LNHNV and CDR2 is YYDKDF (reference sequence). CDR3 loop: CATRTGRGPTDTQYF.

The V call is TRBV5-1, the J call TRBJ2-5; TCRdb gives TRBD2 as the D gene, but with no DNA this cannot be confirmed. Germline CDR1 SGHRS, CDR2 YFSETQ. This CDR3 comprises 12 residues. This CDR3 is CASTYPAGTQYF.

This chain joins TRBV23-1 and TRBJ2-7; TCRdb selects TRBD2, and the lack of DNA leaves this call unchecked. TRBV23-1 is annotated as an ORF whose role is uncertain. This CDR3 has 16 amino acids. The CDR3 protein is CASSQSGGHRVYEQYF.

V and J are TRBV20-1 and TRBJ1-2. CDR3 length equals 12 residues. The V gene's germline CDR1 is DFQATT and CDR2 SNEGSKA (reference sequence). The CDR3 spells CSVKSADYGYTF.

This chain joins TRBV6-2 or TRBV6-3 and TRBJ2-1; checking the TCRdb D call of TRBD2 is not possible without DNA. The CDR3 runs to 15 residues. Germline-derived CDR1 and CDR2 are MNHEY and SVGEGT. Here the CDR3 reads CASSALAGAPGEQFF.

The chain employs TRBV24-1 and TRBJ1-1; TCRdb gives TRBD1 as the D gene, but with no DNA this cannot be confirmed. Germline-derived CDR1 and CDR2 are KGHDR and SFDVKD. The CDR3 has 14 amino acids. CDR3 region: CATADRYNGTEAFF.

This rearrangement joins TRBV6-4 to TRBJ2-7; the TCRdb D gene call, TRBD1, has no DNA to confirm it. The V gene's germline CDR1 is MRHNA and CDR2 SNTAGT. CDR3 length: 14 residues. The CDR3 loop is CASRTGTARSEQYF.

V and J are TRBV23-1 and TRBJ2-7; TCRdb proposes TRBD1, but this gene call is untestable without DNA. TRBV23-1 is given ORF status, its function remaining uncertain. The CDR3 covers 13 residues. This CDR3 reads CASSQSPGHRRYF.

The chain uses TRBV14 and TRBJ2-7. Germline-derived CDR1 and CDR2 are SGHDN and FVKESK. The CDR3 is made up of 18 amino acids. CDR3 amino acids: CASSQGSHKLLGSYEQYF.

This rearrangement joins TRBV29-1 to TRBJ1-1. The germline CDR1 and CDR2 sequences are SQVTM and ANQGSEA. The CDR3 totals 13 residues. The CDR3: CSVKTGFNTEAFF.

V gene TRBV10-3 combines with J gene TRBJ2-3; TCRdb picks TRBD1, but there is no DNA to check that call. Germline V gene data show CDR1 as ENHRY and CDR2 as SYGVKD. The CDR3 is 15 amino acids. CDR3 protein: CAISGSGGSTDTQYF.

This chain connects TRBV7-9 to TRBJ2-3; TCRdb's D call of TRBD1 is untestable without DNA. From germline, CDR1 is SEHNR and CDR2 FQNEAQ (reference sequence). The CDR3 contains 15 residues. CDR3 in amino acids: CASSQGTASTDTQYF.

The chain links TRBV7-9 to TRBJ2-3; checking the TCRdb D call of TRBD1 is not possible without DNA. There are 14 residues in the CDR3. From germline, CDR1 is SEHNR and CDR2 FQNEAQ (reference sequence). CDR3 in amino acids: CASSLRESTDTQYF.